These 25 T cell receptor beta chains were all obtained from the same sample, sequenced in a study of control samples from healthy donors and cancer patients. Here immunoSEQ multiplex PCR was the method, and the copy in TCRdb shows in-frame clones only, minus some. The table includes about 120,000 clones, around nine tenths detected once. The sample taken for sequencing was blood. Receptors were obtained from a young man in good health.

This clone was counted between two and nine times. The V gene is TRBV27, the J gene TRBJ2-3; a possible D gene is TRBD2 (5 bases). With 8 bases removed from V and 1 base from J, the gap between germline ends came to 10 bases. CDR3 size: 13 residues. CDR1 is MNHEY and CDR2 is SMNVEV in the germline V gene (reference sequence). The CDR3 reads CASSVRGTDTQYF. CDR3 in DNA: TGTGCCAGCTCCGTGCGGGGCACAGATACGCAGTATTTT.

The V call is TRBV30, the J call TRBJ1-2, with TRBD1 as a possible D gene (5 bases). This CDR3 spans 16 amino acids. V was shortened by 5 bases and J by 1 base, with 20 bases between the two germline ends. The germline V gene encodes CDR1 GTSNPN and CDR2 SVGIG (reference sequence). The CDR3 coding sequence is TGTGCCTGGGGGCCGGGACGCCTGCCGATTAACTATGGCTACACCTTC. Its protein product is CAWGPGRLPINYGYTF.

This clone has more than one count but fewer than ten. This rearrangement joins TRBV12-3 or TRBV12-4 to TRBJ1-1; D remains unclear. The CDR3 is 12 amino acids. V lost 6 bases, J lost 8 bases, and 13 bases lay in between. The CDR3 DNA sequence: TGTGCCAGCAGCCGCCTCACGACAGAAGCTTTCTTT. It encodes CASSRLTTEAFF.

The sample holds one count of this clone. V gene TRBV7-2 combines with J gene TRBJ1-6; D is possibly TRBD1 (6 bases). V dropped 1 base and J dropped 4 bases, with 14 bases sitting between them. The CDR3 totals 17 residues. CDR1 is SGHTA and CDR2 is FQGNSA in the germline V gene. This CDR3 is CASSLVSTGAYNSPLHF. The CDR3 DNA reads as TGTGCCAGCAGCTTAGTATCCACGGGGGCGTATAATTCACCCCTCCACTTT.

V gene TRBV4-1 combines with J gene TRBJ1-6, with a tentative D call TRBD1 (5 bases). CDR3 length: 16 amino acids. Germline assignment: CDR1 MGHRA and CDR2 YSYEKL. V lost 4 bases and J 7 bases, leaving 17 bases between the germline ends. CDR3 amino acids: CASSPPPGPRNSPLHF. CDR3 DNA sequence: TGCGCCAGCAGCCCCCCCCCGGGGCCACGGAATTCACCCCTCCACTTT.

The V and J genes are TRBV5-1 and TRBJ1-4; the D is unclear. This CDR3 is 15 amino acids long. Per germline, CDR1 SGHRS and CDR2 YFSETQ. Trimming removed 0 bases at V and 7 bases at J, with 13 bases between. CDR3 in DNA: TGCGCCAGCAGCTTGGCGATGGGTCGGTTTGAAAAACTGTTTTTT. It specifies CASSLAMGRFEKLFF. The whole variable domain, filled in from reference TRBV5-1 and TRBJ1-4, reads KAGVTQTPRYLIKTRGQQVTLSCSPISGHRSVSWYQQTPGQGLQFLFEYFSETQRNKGNFPGRFSGRQFSNSRSEMNVSTLELGDSALYLCASSLAMGRFEKLFFGSGTQLSVL.

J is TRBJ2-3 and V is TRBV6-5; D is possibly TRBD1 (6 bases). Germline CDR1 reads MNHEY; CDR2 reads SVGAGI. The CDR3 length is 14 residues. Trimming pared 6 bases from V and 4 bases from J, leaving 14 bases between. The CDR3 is CASRLPGDPDTQYF. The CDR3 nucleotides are TGTGCCAGCAGACTCCCAGGGGATCCAGATACGCAGTATTTT.

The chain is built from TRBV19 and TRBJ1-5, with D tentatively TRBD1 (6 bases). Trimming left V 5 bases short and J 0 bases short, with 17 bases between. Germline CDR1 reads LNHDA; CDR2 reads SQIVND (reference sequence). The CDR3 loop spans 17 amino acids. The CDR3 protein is CASSPSGQSYSNQPQHF. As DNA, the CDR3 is TGTGCCAGTAGTCCTTCCGGACAGTCTTATAGCAATCAGCCCCAGCATTTT.

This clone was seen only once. DNA for the CDR3: TGTGCCAGCTCACCACCGAAATACCAAGAGACCCAGTACTTC. As protein: CASSPPKYQETQYF. The J gene is TRBJ2-5, the V gene TRBV18; D call uncertain. Germline V gives CDR1 KGHSH, CDR2 LQKENI. This CDR3 spans 14 amino acids. Between the trimmed V and J ends, which lost 0 bases and 0 bases, there was a span of 5 bases.

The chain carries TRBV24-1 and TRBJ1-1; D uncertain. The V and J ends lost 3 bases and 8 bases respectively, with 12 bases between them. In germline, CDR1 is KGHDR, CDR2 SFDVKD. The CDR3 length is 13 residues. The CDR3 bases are TGTGCCACCAGTGATCCAGGTCGTTCCGAAGCTTTCTTT. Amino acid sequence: CATSDPGRSEAFF.

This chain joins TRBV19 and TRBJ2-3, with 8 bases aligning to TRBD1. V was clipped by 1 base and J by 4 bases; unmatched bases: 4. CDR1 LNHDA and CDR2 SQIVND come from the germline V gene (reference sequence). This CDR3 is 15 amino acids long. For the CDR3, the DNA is TGTGCCAGTAGTATAGGTGGACAGGGTGCAGATACGCAGTATTTT. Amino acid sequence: CASSIGGQGADTQYF. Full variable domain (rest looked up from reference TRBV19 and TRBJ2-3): DGGITQSPKYLFRKEGQNVTLSCEQNLNHDAMYWYRQDPGQGLRLIYYSQIVNDFQKGDIAEGYSVSREKKESFPLTVTSAQKNPTAFYLCASSIGGQGADTQYFGPGTRLTVL.

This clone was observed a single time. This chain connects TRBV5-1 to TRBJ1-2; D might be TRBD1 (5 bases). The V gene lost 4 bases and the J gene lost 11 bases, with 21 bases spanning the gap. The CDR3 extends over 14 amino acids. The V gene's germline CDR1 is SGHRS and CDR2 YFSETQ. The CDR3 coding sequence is TGCGCCAGCAGCCAACAGGTTTCCGGGGGTGGGTACACCTTC. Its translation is CASSQQVSGGGYTF.

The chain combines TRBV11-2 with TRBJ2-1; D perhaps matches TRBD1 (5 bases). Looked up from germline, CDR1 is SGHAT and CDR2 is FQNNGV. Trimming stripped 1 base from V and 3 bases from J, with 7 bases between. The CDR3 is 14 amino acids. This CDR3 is CASSLVGHYNEQFF. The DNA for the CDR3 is TGTGCCAGCAGCTTAGTCGGACACTACAATGAGCAGTTCTTC.

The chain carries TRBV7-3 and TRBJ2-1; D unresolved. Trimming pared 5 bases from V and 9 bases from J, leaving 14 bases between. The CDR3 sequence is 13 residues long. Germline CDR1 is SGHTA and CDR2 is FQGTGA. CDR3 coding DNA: TGTGCCAGCAGCCGAGCTGACAATCCTGAGCAGTTCTTC. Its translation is CASSRADNPEQFF.

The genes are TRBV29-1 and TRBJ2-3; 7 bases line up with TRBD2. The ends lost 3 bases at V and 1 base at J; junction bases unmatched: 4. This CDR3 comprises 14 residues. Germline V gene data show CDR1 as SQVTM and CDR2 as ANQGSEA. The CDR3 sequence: CSVEAGDGTDTQYF. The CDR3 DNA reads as TGCAGCGTTGAGGCGGGGGACGGCACAGATACGCAGTATTTT.

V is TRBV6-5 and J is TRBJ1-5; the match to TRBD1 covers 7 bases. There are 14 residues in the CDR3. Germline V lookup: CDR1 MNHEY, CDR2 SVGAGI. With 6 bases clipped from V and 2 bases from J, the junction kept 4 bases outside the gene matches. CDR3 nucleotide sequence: TGTGCCAGCAGGGACAGGCGAGGCAATCAGCCCCAGCATTTT. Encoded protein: CASRDRRGNQPQHF.

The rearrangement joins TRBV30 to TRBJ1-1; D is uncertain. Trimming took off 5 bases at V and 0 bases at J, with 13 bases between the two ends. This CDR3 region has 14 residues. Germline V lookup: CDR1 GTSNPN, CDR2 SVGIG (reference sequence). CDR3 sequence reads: CAWSTENLNTEAFF. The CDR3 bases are TGTGCCTGGTCCACGGAGAACCTGAACACTGAAGCTTTCTTT.

The CDR3 loop reads CASKPDTYTEAFF. CDR3 sequence (DNA): TGTGCCAGCAAACCGGACACATACACTGAAGCTTTCTTT. The chain uses TRBV2 and TRBJ1-1; perhaps TRBD1 as D (5 bases). The CDR3 sequence is 13 residues long. V lost 7 bases and J 3 bases, leaving 12 bases between the germline ends. Germline V gene data show CDR1 as SNHLY and CDR2 as FYNNEI. Full variable domain (remainder filled in from reference TRBV2 and TRBJ1-1): EPEVTQTPSHQVTQMGQEVILRCVPISNHLYFYWYRQILGQKVEFLVSFYNNEISEKSEIFDDQFSVERPDGSNFTLKIRSTKLEDSAMYFCASKPDTYTEAFFGQGTRLTVV.

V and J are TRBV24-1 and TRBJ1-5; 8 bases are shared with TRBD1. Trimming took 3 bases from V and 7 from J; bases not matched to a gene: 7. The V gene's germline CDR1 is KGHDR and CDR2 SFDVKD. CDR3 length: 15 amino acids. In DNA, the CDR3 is TGTGCCACCAGTGATGGGACAGGTTTCGGCCAGCCCCAGCATTTT. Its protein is CATSDGTGFGQPQHF.

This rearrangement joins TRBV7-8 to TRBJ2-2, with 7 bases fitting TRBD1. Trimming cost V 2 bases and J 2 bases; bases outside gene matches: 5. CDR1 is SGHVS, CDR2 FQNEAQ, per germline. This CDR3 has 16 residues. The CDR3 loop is CASSLKTGSNTGELFF. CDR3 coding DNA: TGTGCCAGCAGCTTAAAGACAGGGAGTAACACCGGGGAGCTGTTTTTT.

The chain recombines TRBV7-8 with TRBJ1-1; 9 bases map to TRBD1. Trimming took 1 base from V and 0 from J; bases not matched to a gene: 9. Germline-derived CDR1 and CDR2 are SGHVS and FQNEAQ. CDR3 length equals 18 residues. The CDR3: CASSLEGQGPHMNTEAFF. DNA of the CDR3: TGTGCCAGCAGCTTAGAGGGACAGGGCCCGCACATGAACACTGAAGCTTTCTTT.

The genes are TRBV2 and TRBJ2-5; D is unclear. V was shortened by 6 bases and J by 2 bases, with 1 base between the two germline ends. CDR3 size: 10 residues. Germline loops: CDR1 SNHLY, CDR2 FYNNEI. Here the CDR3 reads CASRQETQYF. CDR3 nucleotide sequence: TGTGCCAGCAGGCAAGAGACCCAGTACTTC.

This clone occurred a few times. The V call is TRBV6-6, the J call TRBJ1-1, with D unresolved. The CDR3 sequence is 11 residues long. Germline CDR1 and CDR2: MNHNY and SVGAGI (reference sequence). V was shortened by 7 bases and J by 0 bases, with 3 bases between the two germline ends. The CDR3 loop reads CASNMNTEAFF. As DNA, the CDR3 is TGTGCCAGCAATATGAACACTGAAGCTTTCTTT.

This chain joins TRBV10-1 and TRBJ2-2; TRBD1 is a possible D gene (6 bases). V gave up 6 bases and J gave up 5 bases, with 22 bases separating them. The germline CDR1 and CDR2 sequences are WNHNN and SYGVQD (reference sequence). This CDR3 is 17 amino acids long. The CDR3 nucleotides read TGCGCCAGCAGCCCAGTGGCTGGCGCAGGGGAAACCGGGGAGCTGTTTTTT. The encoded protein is CASSPVAGAGETGELFF.

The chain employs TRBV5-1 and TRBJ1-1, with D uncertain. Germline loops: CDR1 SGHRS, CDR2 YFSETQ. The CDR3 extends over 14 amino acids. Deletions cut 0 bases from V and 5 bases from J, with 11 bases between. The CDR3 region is CASSLDPGGTEAFF. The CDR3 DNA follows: TGCGCCAGCAGCTTGGATCCGGGAGGAACTGAAGCTTTCTTT.